This T cell receptor beta chain is drawn from a study of Ad26.COV2.S vaccination and SARS-CoV-2 variants. For the study at large: By the intramuscular route, Ad26.COV2.S was given once, or twice 56 days apart.

Specified treatment: 15 to 20 received Ad26.COV2.S at low or high dose, single or two shots; about 5 received placebo; per-sample allocation not given. Sampling happened 63 days after the first vaccine or placebo injection. V lost 1 base, J lost 4 bases, and 13 bases lay in between. This CDR3 is 15 amino acids long. Germline CDR1 LGHDT, CDR2 YNNKEL (reference sequence). Here immunoSEQ multiplex PCR was the method, and the copy in TCRdb shows in-frame clones only, minus some. The sample holds 300,000 to 400,000 clones, about 85% seen once. This sequence joins TRBV3-1 (or the pseudogene TRBV3-2) and TRBJ1-1; D ambiguous. This clonotype originated in a person aged 18-65 years who received the Ad26.COV2.S COVID-19 vaccine or a placebo. The input for sequencing was peripheral blood, taken in a trial of Ad26.COV2.S vaccine versus placebo. CDR3 sequence: CASSQGGRRGTEAFF. Here the CDR3 DNA reads TGTGCCAGCAGCCAAGGAGGCAGGCGTGGCACTGAAGCTTTCTTT.